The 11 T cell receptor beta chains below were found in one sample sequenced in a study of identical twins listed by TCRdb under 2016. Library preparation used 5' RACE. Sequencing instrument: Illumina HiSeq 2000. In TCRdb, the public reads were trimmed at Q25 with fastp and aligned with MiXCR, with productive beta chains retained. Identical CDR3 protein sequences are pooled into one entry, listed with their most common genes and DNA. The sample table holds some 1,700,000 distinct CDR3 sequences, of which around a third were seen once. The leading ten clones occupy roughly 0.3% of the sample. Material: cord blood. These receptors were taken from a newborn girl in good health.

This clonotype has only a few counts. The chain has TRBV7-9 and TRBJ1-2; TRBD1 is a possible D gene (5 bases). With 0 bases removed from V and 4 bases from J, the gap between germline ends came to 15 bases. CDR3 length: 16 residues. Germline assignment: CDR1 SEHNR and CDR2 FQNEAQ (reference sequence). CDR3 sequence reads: CASSLARDSRGYGYTF. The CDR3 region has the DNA TGTGCCAGCAGCTTAGCTCGAGACAGCCGGGGCTATGGCTACACCTTC. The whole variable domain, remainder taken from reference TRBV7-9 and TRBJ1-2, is DTGVSQNPRHKITKRGQNVTFRCDPISEHNRLYWYRQTLGQGPEFLTYFQNEAQLEKSRLLSDRFSAERPKGSFSTLEIQRTEQGDSAMYLCASSLARDSRGYGYTFGSGTRLTVV.

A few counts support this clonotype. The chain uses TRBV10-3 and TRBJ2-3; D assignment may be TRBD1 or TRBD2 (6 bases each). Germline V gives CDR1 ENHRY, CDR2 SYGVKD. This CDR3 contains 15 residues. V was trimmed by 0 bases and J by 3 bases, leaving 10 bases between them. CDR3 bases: TGTGCCATCAGTGAGTCGAGGGGGACTACAGATACGCAGTATTTT. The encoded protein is CAISESRGTTDTQYF.

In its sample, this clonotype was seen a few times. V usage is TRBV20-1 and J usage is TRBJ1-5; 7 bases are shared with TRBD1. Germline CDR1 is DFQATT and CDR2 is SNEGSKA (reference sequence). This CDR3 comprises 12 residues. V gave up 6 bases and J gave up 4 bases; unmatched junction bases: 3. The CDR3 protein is CSAGQPNQPQHF. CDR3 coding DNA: TGCAGTGCGGGACAGCCTAATCAGCCCCAGCATTTT.

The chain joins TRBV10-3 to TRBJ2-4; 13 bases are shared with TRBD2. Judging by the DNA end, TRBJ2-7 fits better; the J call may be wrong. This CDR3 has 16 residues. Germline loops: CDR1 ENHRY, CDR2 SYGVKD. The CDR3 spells CAISETSGGGSYEQYF. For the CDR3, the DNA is TGTGCCATCAGTGAAACTAGCGGGGGGGGGTCCTACGAGCAGTACTTC.

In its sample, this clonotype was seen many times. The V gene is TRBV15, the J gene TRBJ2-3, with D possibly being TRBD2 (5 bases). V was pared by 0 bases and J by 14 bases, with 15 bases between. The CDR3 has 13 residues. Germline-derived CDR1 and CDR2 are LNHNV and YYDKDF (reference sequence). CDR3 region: CATSRDLRGEWYF. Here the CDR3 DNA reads TGTGCCACCAGCAGAGATCTCCGGGGAGAGTGGTATTTT.

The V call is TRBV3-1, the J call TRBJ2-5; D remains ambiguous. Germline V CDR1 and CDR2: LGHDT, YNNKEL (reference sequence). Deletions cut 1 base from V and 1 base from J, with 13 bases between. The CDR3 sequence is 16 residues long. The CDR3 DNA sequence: TGTGCCAGCAGCCAAGTACTAACGACGGTCCAAGAGACCCAGTACTTC. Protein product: CASSQVLTTVQETQYF.

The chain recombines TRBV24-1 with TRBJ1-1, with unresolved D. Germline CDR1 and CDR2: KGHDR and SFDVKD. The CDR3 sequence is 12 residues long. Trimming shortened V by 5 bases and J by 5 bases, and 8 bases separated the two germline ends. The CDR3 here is CATSVMRTEAFF. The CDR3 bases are TGTGCCACCAGTGTAATGCGAACTGAAGCTTTCTTT.

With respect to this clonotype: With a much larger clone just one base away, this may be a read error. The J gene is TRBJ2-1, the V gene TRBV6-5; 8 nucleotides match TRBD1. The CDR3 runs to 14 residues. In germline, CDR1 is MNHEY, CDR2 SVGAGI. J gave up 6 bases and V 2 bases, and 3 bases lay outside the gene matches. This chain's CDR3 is CASSYRDRSNEQFF. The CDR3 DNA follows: TGTGCCAGCAGTTACCGGGACAGGTCCAATGAGCAGTTCTTC.

CDR3 sequence: CASSPTPGQPNTEAFF. Here the CDR3 DNA reads TGTGCCAGCAGTCCCACCCCCGGACAGCCGAACACTGAAGCTTTCTTT. This chain joins TRBV12-3 or TRBV12-4 and TRBJ1-1, with D perhaps matching TRBD1 (6 bases). The CDR3 contains 16 residues. The germline V and J ends were trimmed by 5 bases and 1 base, with 17 bases remaining between them.

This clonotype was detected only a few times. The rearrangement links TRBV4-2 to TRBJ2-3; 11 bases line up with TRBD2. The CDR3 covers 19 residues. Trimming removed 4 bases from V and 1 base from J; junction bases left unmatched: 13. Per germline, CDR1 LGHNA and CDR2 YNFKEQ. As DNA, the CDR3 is TGTGCCAGCAGCCTTCACCCAAGACTAGCGGGGCACCGCACAGATACGCAGTATTTT. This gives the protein CASSLHPRLAGHRTDTQYF.

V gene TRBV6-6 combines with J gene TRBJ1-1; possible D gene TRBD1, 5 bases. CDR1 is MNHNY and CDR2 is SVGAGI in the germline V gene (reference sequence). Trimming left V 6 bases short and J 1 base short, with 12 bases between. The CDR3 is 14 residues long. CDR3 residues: CASRPDRSNTEAFF. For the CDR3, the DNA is TGTGCCAGCAGACCCGACAGATCGAACACTGAAGCTTTCTTT.